Below are 22 T cell receptor beta chains sequenced from a single sample in a study of blood T cell repertoires in COVID-19. The protocol was immunoSEQ multiplex PCR, while the TCRdb copy is restricted to in-frame clones and leaves out a portion. The sample has 150,000 to 200,000 clones, around 78% seen once. Material: peripheral blood. These receptors came from a woman of 80 years or more with active or convalescent COVID-19.

CDR3 nucleotides: TGTGCCAGCAGCGAGGCCCCAAGCTTCTTAGAGACCCAGTACTTC. Translated, it gives CASSEAPSFLETQYF. The rearrangement uses TRBV7-9 and TRBJ2-5; D unclear. The germline gives CDR1 SEHNR, CDR2 FQNEAQ (reference sequence). The CDR3 totals 15 residues. Trimming removed 5 bases from V and 4 bases from J, with 17 bases in between.

As concerns this clone: The sample holds other DNA sequences that translate to the same CDR3. The chain carries TRBV12-3 or TRBV12-4 and TRBJ2-3; D is perhaps TRBD1 (6 bases). V was clipped by 6 bases and J by 4 bases, with 11 bases between them. This CDR3 region has 13 residues. The CDR3 loop is CASSLRGADTQYF. CDR3 coding DNA: TGTGCCAGCAGCCTCAGGGGTGCAGATACGCAGTATTTT.

This chain connects TRBV19 to TRBJ1-6; the D gene is possibly TRBD1 (6 bases). Germline V gene lookup returns CDR1 LNHDA and CDR2 SQIVND (reference sequence). The CDR3 has 14 residues. The V and J ends lost 8 bases and 7 bases respectively, with 15 bases between them. In DNA, the CDR3 is TGTGCCAGTCGGGGCCGGGACACAAATTCACCCCTCCACTTT. Translated, it gives CASRGRDTNSPLHF. Drawing the rest from reference TRBV19 and TRBJ1-6, the complete variable domain is DGGITQSPKYLFRKEGQNVTLSCEQNLNHDAMYWYRQDPGQGLRLIYYSQIVNDFQKGDIAEGYSVSREKKESFPLTVTSAQKNPTAFYLCASRGRDTNSPLHFGNGTRLTVT.

The J gene is TRBJ1-1, the V gene TRBV28, with a possible D match to TRBD1 (5 bases). The CDR3 has 11 residues. The germline V gene encodes CDR1 MDHEN and CDR2 SYDVKM. The V gene lost 4 bases and the J gene lost 10 bases, with 10 bases spanning the gap. The CDR3 loop is CASSSPQGAFF. CDR3 bases: TGTGCCAGCAGTTCGCCCCAGGGAGCTTTCTTT. Full variable domain (outside the CDR3, taken from reference TRBV28 and TRBJ1-1): DVKVTQSSRYLVKRTGEKVFLECVQDMDHENMFWYRQDPGLGLRLIYFSYDVKMKEKGDIPEGYSVSREKKERFSLILESASTNQTSMYLCASSSPQGAFFGQGTRLTVV.

The chain carries TRBV28 and TRBJ1-1, with D perhaps matching TRBD1 (5 bases). V dropped 3 bases and J dropped 0 bases, with 11 bases sitting between them. Germline CDR1 MDHEN, CDR2 SYDVKM. The CDR3 contains 15 residues. The CDR3 here is CASSFLGHLNTEAFF. The CDR3 DNA is TGTGCCAGCAGTTTTTTAGGACACCTGAACACTGAAGCTTTCTTT.

This CDR3 is CASNRQGVYEQYF. CDR3 nucleotides: TGTGCCAGCAACCGACAGGGGGTGTACGAGCAGTACTTC. The rearrangement joins TRBV6-5 to TRBJ2-7, with 9 bases fitting TRBD1. Germline CDR1 and CDR2: MNHEY and SVGAGI. The CDR3 extends over 13 amino acids. V was clipped by 7 bases and J by 4 bases; unmatched bases: 5.

The chain employs TRBV13 and TRBJ2-7; the D gene is possibly TRBD2 (5 bases). CDR1 and CDR2 (germline): PRHDT, FYEKMQ (reference sequence). V was trimmed by 2 bases and J by 3 bases, leaving 8 bases between them. CDR3 length: 13 residues. The CDR3 is CASSLTRGYEQYF. CDR3 DNA: TGTGCCAGCAGCTTAACTCGGGGCTACGAGCAGTACTTC.

The table lists this clone with a few counts. The chain employs TRBV4-2 and TRBJ1-1; D perhaps matches TRBD1 (5 bases). Germline-derived CDR1 and CDR2 are LGHNA and YNFKEQ. The CDR3 sequence is 14 residues long. Trimming removed 4 bases from V and 3 bases from J, with 12 bases in between. CDR3 coding DNA: TGTGCCAGCAGCCCACAGGACGGAGACACTGAAGCTTTCTTT. Its translation is CASSPQDGDTEAFF.

The chain employs TRBV12-3 or TRBV12-4 and TRBJ1-1; 11 bases align to TRBD1. V was clipped by 1 base and J by 10 bases; unmatched bases: 2. The CDR3 is 13 residues long. The CDR3 coding sequence is TGTGCCAGCAGTTTAGGGACAGGGGGCGGAGCTTTCTTT. Protein product: CASSLGTGGGAFF.

The chain joins TRBV3-1 (or the pseudogene TRBV3-2) to TRBJ2-5, with 7 bases matching TRBD2. CDR3 length equals 16 residues. The V gene end was trimmed by 0 bases and the J gene end by 2 bases; junction bases not matched to a gene: 6. Germline CDR1 and CDR2: LGHDT and YNNKEL (reference sequence). The CDR3 here is CASSQELTSAQETQYF. The CDR3 nucleotides read TGTGCCAGCAGCCAAGAGCTCACTAGCGCACAAGAGACCCAGTACTTC.

This clone was counted between two and nine times. This chain uses TRBV6-2 or TRBV6-3 with TRBJ1-3; no reliable D call. The CDR3 length is 14 residues. Trimming stripped 4 bases from V and 0 bases from J, with 7 bases between. Germline V gives CDR1 MNHEY, CDR2 SVGEGT. CDR3 DNA: TGTGCCAGCAGTTCTGCGGGCTCTGGAAACACCATATATTTT. Translating gives CASSSAGSGNTIYF.

The chain has TRBV11-2 and TRBJ2-2; weak D call: TRBD1 (5 bases). Germline CDR1 reads SGHAT; CDR2 reads FQNNGV. V was cut by 1 base and J by 6 bases, with 12 bases left in between. The CDR3 loop spans 15 amino acids. The CDR3 DNA reads as TGTGCCAGCAGCTTAGGTGGTGCAGGGTCCGGGGAGCTGTTTTTT. This gives the protein CASSLGGAGSGELFF.

This clone was counted between two and nine times. V and J are TRBV13 and TRBJ1-5; 7 bases map to TRBD1. Germline assignment: CDR1 PRHDT and CDR2 FYEKMQ (reference sequence). The V segment lost 4 bases and the J segment 6 bases; nucleotides outside the gene matches: 6. The CDR3 is 14 residues long. The CDR3 DNA is TGTGCCAGCAGCTCCCTCCGGGACAGTCAGCCCCAGCATTTT. This encodes CASSSLRDSQPQHF.

The chain is built from TRBV5-4 and TRBJ1-2; no reliable D call. Trimming stripped 7 bases from V and 1 base from J, with 14 bases between. The CDR3 is made up of 14 amino acids. CDR1 and CDR2 from the germline V gene are SGHNT and YYREEE (reference sequence). The CDR3 nucleotides read TGTGCCAGCTCCCATTCGCGGGGTAACTATGGCTACACCTTC. This translates into CASSHSRGNYGYTF.

The chain employs TRBV7-2 and TRBJ2-1; D may be TRBD2 (7 bases). The ends were cut back, 4 bases at V and 7 bases at J, with 17 bases in the middle. CDR1 is SGHTA and CDR2 is FQGNSA in the germline V gene. The CDR3 contains 15 residues. For the CDR3, the DNA is TGTGCCAGCAGCTACGGGCGGCGGGGGCGGAATGAGCAGTTCTTC. Translating gives CASSYGRRGRNEQFF.

The chain employs TRBV18 and TRBJ2-1, with 8 bases matching TRBD2. This CDR3 contains 13 residues. With V trimmed by 2 bases and J by 10 bases, 4 bases remained unmatched. Per germline, CDR1 KGHSH and CDR2 LQKENI. CDR3 in DNA: TGTGCCAGCTCACCATATGCTAGCGGGGAGCAGTTCTTC. This codes for CASSPYASGEQFF.

This chain joins TRBV5-1 and TRBJ1-4; 7 nucleotides agree with TRBD1. Germline assignment: CDR1 SGHRS and CDR2 YFSETQ. With 2 bases clipped from V and 4 bases from J, the junction kept 5 bases outside the gene matches. The CDR3 extends over 15 amino acids. The CDR3 DNA follows: TGCGCCAGCAGCTTAGGGACAGCTTATAATGAAAAACTGTTTTTT. It translates to CASSLGTAYNEKLFF. The whole variable domain, remainder taken from reference TRBV5-1 and TRBJ1-4, is KAGVTQTPRYLIKTRGQQVTLSCSPISGHRSVSWYQQTPGQGLQFLFEYFSETQRNKGNFPGRFSGRQFSNSRSEMNVSTLELGDSALYLCASSLGTAYNEKLFFGSGTQLSVL.

This sequence joins TRBV9 and TRBJ2-3; D ambiguous. The CDR3 runs 16 residues. In germline, CDR1 is SGDLS, CDR2 YYNGEE. V was pared by 3 bases and J by 6 bases, with 20 bases between. The CDR3 region has the DNA TGTGCCAGCAGCGGACAAACAGAGACCCCTCAGGATACGCAGTATTTT. This codes for CASSGQTETPQDTQYF.

In this sample, this clone turned up a few times. V usage is TRBV18 and J usage is TRBJ1-2; 11 bases align to TRBD1. With V trimmed by 0 bases and J by 4 bases, 10 bases remained unmatched. Per germline, CDR1 KGHSH and CDR2 LQKENI. The CDR3 sequence is 18 residues long. CDR3 sequence: CASSPPNPGTGGGYGYTF. CDR3 sequence (DNA): TGTGCCAGCTCACCACCAAATCCCGGGACAGGGGGTGGCTATGGCTACACCTTC.

This clone was recorded once. The rearrangement joins TRBV4-3 to TRBJ2-7; 11 bases fit TRBD2. This CDR3 contains 16 residues. Trimming removed 3 bases from V and 3 bases from J; junction bases left unmatched: 7. Germline V gene data show CDR1 as LGHNA and CDR2 as YSLEER. CDR3 coding DNA: TGCGCCAGCAGCCACAACCTAGCGGGGGGCGACTACGAGCAGTACTTC. Residues: CASSHNLAGGDYEQYF.

The chain uses TRBV11-2 and TRBJ2-5; 7 nucleotides match TRBD1. Germline-derived CDR1 and CDR2 are SGHAT and FQNNGV. This CDR3 has 15 residues. Trimming removed 5 bases from V and 5 bases from J; junction bases left unmatched: 11. The CDR3 DNA reads TGTGCCAGCAGCACTGAGGGGGCGCCGGGGGAGACCCAGTACTTC. Its translation: CASSTEGAPGETQYF.

This clone was found a few times. J is TRBJ1-1 and V is TRBV20-1; no definite D call. The CDR3 runs to 13 residues. The V gene lost 3 bases and the J gene lost 4 bases, with 12 bases spanning the gap. Per germline, CDR1 DFQATT and CDR2 SNEGSKA (reference sequence). The DNA for the CDR3 is TGCAGTGCTAGTCACGGGAGAGGCACTGAAGCTTTCTTT. It translates to CSASHGRGTEAFF.